The next 10 T cell receptor beta chains were all read from a single sample in a study of T cells after yellow fever vaccination. TCRdb recomputed calls from the 5' RACE reads with MiXCR, one row per CDR3 protein. The table lists 500,000 to 650,000 distinct CDR3 sequences, about 14% of them singletons. The source was PBMCs, collected on the day of the yellow fever booster vaccination. These receptors all come from a young man who received the YFV17D yellow fever vaccine.

V and J are TRBV2 and TRBJ1-5, with D unclear. Looked up from germline, CDR1 is SNHLY and CDR2 is FYNNEI. This CDR3 is built from 15 residues. The V end lost 1 base, the J end lost 3 bases, and 10 bases lay between the germline ends. DNA of the CDR3: TGTGCCAGCAGTGAAGTAGGGATGTTCAATCAGCCCCAGCATTTT. This sequence encodes CASSEVGMFNQPQHF.

This clonotype has a handful of counts. The V call is TRBV30, the J call TRBJ2-2; D unresolved. The CDR3 covers 13 residues. V lost 0 bases to trimming and J lost 6 bases, with 8 bases between them. Germline CDR1 reads GTSNPN; CDR2 reads SVGIG (reference sequence). CDR3 bases: TGTGCCTGGAGTGTAAAGGTCCCCGGGGAGCTGTTTTTT. Its translation is CAWSVKVPGELFF. Full variable domain (remainder filled in from reference TRBV30 and TRBJ2-2): SQTIHQWPATLVQPVGSPLSLECTVEGTSNPNLYWYRQAAGRGLQLLFYSVGIGQISSEVPQNLSASRPQDRQFILSSKKLLLSDSGFYLCAWSVKVPGELFFGEGSRLTVL.

The chain has TRBV3-1 and TRBJ2-2; D might be TRBD2 (5 bases). V was trimmed by 1 base and J by 7 bases, leaving 13 bases between them. Germline CDR1 LGHDT, CDR2 YNNKEL (reference sequence). The CDR3 is 15 amino acids. The CDR3 nucleotides are TGTGCCAGCAGCCAAGCAGATCGGGGTTTCGGGGAGCTGTTTTTT. Translating it yields CASSQADRGFGELFF.

This clonotype has just a few counts. The rearrangement uses TRBV5-6 and TRBJ2-1, with no clear D. CDR1 and CDR2 (germline): SGHDT, YYEEEE. Trimming stripped 2 bases from V and 7 bases from J, with 7 bases between. The CDR3 spans 12 residues. The CDR3 DNA reads TGTGCCAGCAGCTTAATGAGGAATGAGCAGTTCTTC. This codes for CASSLMRNEQFF.

This rearrangement joins TRBV2 to TRBJ2-1; 14 positions agree with TRBD2. The germline V gene encodes CDR1 SNHLY and CDR2 FYNNEI. The CDR3 loop spans 12 amino acids. For the CDR3, the DNA is TGTTTAGGACTAGCGGGAGGCAATGAGCAGTTCTTC. Protein product: CLGLAGGNEQFF.

V usage is TRBV12-3 or TRBV12-4 and J usage is TRBJ2-7; D is unresolved. This CDR3 region has 13 residues. Trimming stripped 3 bases from V and 6 bases from J, with 12 bases between. CDR3 coding DNA: TGTGCCAGCAGTTTGGGGTCGGGCAGCGAGCAGTACTTC. Its protein is CASSLGSGSEQYF.

This clonotype was picked up a small number of times. This sequence joins TRBV7-2 and TRBJ1-2; D is uncertain. Germline V gene data show CDR1 as SGHTA and CDR2 as FQGNSA. V lost 5 bases, J lost 5 bases, and 12 bases lay in between. The CDR3 loop spans 13 amino acids. The CDR3 sequence is CASSRAVAYGYTF. The DNA of the CDR3 is TGTGCCAGCAGCCGGGCCGTCGCTTATGGCTACACCTTC.

On this clonotype: Relative to the germline gene, one junction end is altered; a read error may explain this. The chain couples TRBV7-7 to TRBJ2-1; 10 positions agree with TRBD2. This CDR3 is 14 amino acids long. Germline V gives CDR1 SSHAT, CDR2 FNYEAQ (reference sequence). Written as DNA, the CDR3 is TGTGCTAGCAGCTTAGCGGGACTAGCGAGTGAGCAGTTCTTC. It yields the protein CASSLAGLASEQFF. Combining the CDR3 with reference TRBV7-7 and TRBJ2-1 gives the whole variable domain GAGVSQSPRYKVTKRGQDVTLRCDPISSHATLYWYQQALGQGPEFLTYFNYEAQPDKSGLPSDRFSAERPEGSISTLTIQRTEQRDSAMYRCASSLAGLASEQFFGPGTRLTVL.

This chain joins TRBV12-3 or TRBV12-4 and TRBJ2-1; no firm D call. The CDR3 loop spans 14 amino acids. V lost 4 bases and J 0 bases, leaving 7 bases between the germline ends. The DNA for the CDR3 is TGTGCCAGCAGTTGGTCTAGCTCCTACAATGAGCAGTTCTTC. Its protein is CASSWSSSYNEQFF.

In this sample, this clonotype turned up a few times. The rearrangement joins TRBV7-6 to TRBJ2-7, with D uncertain. CDR3 length: 15 amino acids. The V end lost 3 bases, the J end lost 6 bases, and 18 bases lay between the germline ends. The germline CDR1 and CDR2 sequences are SGHVS and FNYEAQ. In nucleotides, the CDR3 is TGTGCCAGCAGCTTCGAAGGAAATGGGGTGGGCGAGCAGTACTTC. It translates to CASSFEGNGVGEQYF.